There are a few counts of the clone carrying this T cell receptor beta chain. TCRdb's copy holds only in-frame clones and misses some; the assay was immunoSEQ multiplex PCR. The sample gives roughly 96,000 clones, about 80% of which show up once; roughly 6% is in the top ten. The source of the sample is a study of OX40 agonist ivuxolimab in advanced cancers. Across the study: The dose of intravenous ivuxolimab that patients received every 2 weeks ranged from 0.01 to 10 mg/kg. Patients with prior anti-PD-1, anti-PD-L1 or anti-CTLA-4 therapy were eligible; 40% had some. One patient with hepatocellular carcinoma and two with cutaneous melanoma, three in all, had partial responses.

V dropped 6 bases and J dropped 4; count of bases not matched to a gene: 2. The CDR3 loop spans 14 amino acids. Germline V gene sequence: CDR1 LNHDA, CDR2 SQIVND (reference sequence). The TCR originated in an adult with an advanced solid tumor such as melanoma, head and neck, liver or kidney cancer. The rearrangement joins TRBV19 to TRBJ2-2, with 10 bases identical to TRBD1. The sample consisted of CD4+ or CD8+ T cells sorted from blood, taken in a trial of the OX40 agonist ivuxolimab. The CDR3 sequence: CASRGTGVTGELFF. CDR3 sequence (DNA): TGTGCCAGTAGGGGGACAGGGGTCACCGGGGAGCTGTTTTTT.